Listed below are T cell receptor beta chains from one sample, sequenced in a study of T-cell memory formation after mild COVID-19. TCRdb reprocessed the 5' RACE reads via MiXCR and lists one record per CDR3 protein. The sample comprises around 470,000 distinct CDR3 sequences, around 20% of which are singletons, and 8.4% rests with the top ten. What was sequenced was PBMCs or a T cell subset sorted from them (not recorded which). The source of these receptors is an adult woman who had mild COVID-19 (a few samples of this study predate the infection). Cell type and time point are not known. The CDR3 runs from the conserved cysteine through the conserved F or W. Fields, in order: CDR3 length, D gene, J gene, V gene, clone size, CDR3 protein, CDR3 DNA. The D gene is left open where the match is weak. Some rows have no size entry. The others give once, few or many, or a class for an expanded clone.

>17|NA|TRBJ2-7|TRBV18|few
CASSPQAQGGGLYEQYF
TGTGCCAGCTCACCACAAGCCCAGGGGGGAGGGCTCTACGAGCAGTACTTC
>13|NA|TRBJ2-3|TRBV6-2/TRBV6-3|few
CASSYSRRDTQYF
TGTGCCAGCAGTTACTCCCGACGAGATACGCAGTATTTT
>14|TRBD2|TRBJ2-3|TRBV20-1|few
CSALTSGRTDTQYF
TGCAGTGCCCTCACTAGCGGAAGGACAGATACGCAGTATTTT
>14|NA|TRBJ2-2|TRBV29-1|few
CSALTRGTAGELFF
TGCAGCGCTTTAACCCGGGGGACGGCCGGGGAGCTGTTTTTT
>13|NA|TRBJ1-5|TRBV19|NA
CASSIQGGQPQHF
TGTGCCAGTAGTATCCAGGGCGGTCAGCCCCAGCATTTT
>15|NA|TRBJ1-1|TRBV4-1|few
CASSPRPVGNTEAFF
TGCGCCAGCAGCCCGAGGCCAGTAGGGAACACTGAAGCTTTCTTT
>12|TRBD1|TRBJ2-5|TRBV15|few
CATGGQLETQYF
TGTGCCACCGGGGGACAGTTAGAGACCCAGTACTTC
>14|NA|TRBJ2-1|TRBV2|NA
CASSELVSYNEQFF
TGTGCCAGCAGTGAGCTGGTCTCTTACAATGAGCAGTTCTTC
>15|NA|TRBJ1-3|TRBV7-9|few
CASSPGASSGNTIYF
TGTGCCAGCAGCCCAGGCGCGAGCTCTGGAAACACCATATATTTT
>17|NA|TRBJ1-2|TRBV3-1|NA
CASSQDPWGEENYGYTF
TGTGCCAGCAGCCAAGATCCATGGGGGGAGGAAAACTATGGCTACACCTTC
>14|NA|TRBJ1-3|TRBV20-1|few
CSASLTSSGNTIYF
TGCAGTGCTTCCCTAACGAGCTCTGGAAACACCATATATTTT
>13|NA|TRBJ2-1|TRBV7-3|NA
CASSADSSNEQFF
TGTGCCAGCAGCGCCGACAGCTCCAATGAGCAGTTCTTC
>14|NA|TRBJ2-1|TRBV6-6|few
CASSARGHYNEQFF
TGTGCCAGCAGCGCCCGGGGACATTACAATGAGCAGTTCTTC
>12|NA|TRBJ2-1|TRBV5-5|few
CASSLPSHEQFF
TGTGCCAGCAGCTTGCCCTCTCATGAGCAGTTCTTC
>15|NA|TRBJ2-7|TRBV18|NA
CASAPAGGLSYEQYF
TGTGCCAGCGCACCCGCCGGGGGTCTCTCCTACGAGCAGTACTTC
>12|TRBD1|TRBJ2-7|TRBV29-1|NA
CSVEDRGYEQYF
TGCAGCGTTGAAGACAGGGGGTACGAGCAGTACTTC
>14|TRBD1|TRBJ1-2|TRBV7-6|few
CASSTGTGIFGYTF
TGTGCCAGCAGTACCGGGACAGGGATCTTTGGCTACACCTTC
>16|NA|TRBJ2-3|TRBV7-3|NA
CASSLTGAGTVDTQYF
TGTGCCAGCAGCTTAACGGGGGCAGGGACGGTGGATACGCAGTATTTT
>15|NA|TRBJ1-2|TRBV19|NA
CASSIPSQGIYGYTF
TGTGCCAGTAGTATCCCCTCTCAGGGAATCTATGGCTACACCTTC
>17|NA|TRBJ1-3|TRBV5-1|many
CASSLYSGADSGNTIYF
TGCGCCAGCAGCTTGTATTCAGGGGCCGACTCTGGAAACACCATATATTTT
>15|NA|TRBJ2-1|TRBV14|NA
CASSQEWGASNEQFF
TGTGCCAGCAGCCAAGAATGGGGAGCCTCGAATGAGCAGTTCTTC
>14|TRBD2|TRBJ2-1|TRBV10-3|NA
CAISSGTSGNEQFF
TGTGCCATCAGTTCCGGGACTAGCGGCAATGAGCAGTTCTTC
>15|NA|TRBJ2-3|TRBV27|NA
CASSFMGTGTDTQYF
TGTGCCAGCAGTTTCATGGGAACCGGCACAGATACGCAGTATTTT
>11|NA|TRBJ2-5|TRBV29-1|NA
CSVVPVETQYF
TGCAGCGTTGTCCCGGTGGAGACCCAGTACTTC
>14|NA|TRBJ2-1|TRBV7-9|NA
CASSSPMLYNEQFF
TGTGCCAGCAGTAGTCCTATGCTCTACAATGAGCAGTTCTTC
>15|TRBD1|TRBJ2-7|TRBV4-1|NA
CASSYGDRDSYEQYF
TGCGCCAGCAGCTATGGGGACAGGGATAGTTACGAGCAGTACTTC
>20|TRBD2|TRBJ2-1|TRBV24-1|few
CATSDKVPRGSGAFQYEQFF
TGTGCCACCAGTGATAAGGTCCCTCGGGGGAGCGGGGCCTTTCAGTATGAGCAGTTCTTC
>15|NA|TRBJ1-1|TRBV6-5|few
CASSVGRPMNTEAFF
TGTGCCAGCAGTGTAGGGAGGCCCATGAACACTGAAGCTTTCTTT
>14|NA|TRBJ2-1|TRBV12-3/TRBV12-4|NA
CASSPFRDDNEQFF
TGTGCCAGCAGTCCCTTCAGGGACGACAATGAGCAGTTCTTC
>14|NA|TRBJ2-3|TRBV24-1|NA
CATSDYYSGDTQYF
TGTGCCACCAGTGATTACTATTCGGGAGATACGCAGTATTTT
>16|NA|TRBJ2-3|TRBV5-4|NA
CASSLFSGGSTDTQYF
TGTGCCAGCAGCTTGTTTAGCGGCGGAAGCACAGATACGCAGTATTTT
>17|TRBD1|TRBJ1-5|TRBV6-1|few
CASSAPRTGNSNQPQHF
TGTGCCAGCAGTGCGCCGCGGACAGGAAATAGCAATCAGCCCCAGCATTTT
>15|NA|TRBJ2-7|TRBV4-3|NA
CASSQDVGRIYEQYF
TGCGCCAGCAGCCAAGATGTAGGCAGGATCTACGAGCAGTACTTC
>13|NA|TRBJ2-1|TRBV20-1|few
CSAPLSIAQEQFF
TGCAGTGCTCCCCTCTCCATAGCGCAAGAGCAGTTCTTC
>17|TRBD2|TRBJ2-7|TRBV7-2|NA
CASSLRGSGSPPYEQYF
TGTGCCAGCAGCTTAAGGGGTAGCGGGAGTCCCCCCTACGAGCAGTACTTC
>15|NA|TRBJ2-7|TRBV5-4|NA
CASSLELGISYEQYF
TGTGCCAGCAGCTTGGAACTCGGGATCTCCTACGAGCAGTACTTC
>16|NA|TRBJ1-2|TRBV9|NA
CASSVGVAAIPYGYTF
TGTGCCAGCAGCGTAGGGGTGGCAGCTATCCCCTATGGCTACACCTTC
>14|NA|TRBJ2-2|TRBV7-8|few
CASRQAGETGELFF
TGTGCCAGCAGGCAGGCAGGTGAAACCGGGGAGCTGTTTTTT
>14|TRBD1|TRBJ1-4|TRBV7-6|few
CASSFRGPREKLFF
TGTGCCAGCAGCTTCAGGGGGCCCAGGGAAAAACTGTTTTTT
>19|NA|TRBJ2-7|TRBV10-2|few
CASTSSSARTILSSYEQYF
TGCGCCAGCACCTCCTCTAGCGCGAGGACCATACTGAGCTCCTACGAGCAGTACTTC
>18|TRBD2|TRBJ2-1|TRBV5-1|NA
CASSLGMGLAGGNNEQFF
TGCGCCAGCAGCCTTGGTATGGGACTAGCGGGAGGGAACAATGAGCAGTTCTTC
>15|TRBD2|TRBJ2-5|TRBV27|few
CASSLLGGGQETQYF
TGTGCCAGCAGTTTACTCGGCGGGGGCCAAGAGACCCAGTACTTC
>12|NA|TRBJ2-7|TRBV3-1|few
CASTHGGYEQYF
TGTGCCAGCACTCACGGGGGCTACGAGCAGTACTTC
>14|TRBD1|TRBJ2-5|TRBV7-6|NA
CASSGTGGVETQYF
TGTGCCAGCAGCGGCACAGGGGGAGTAGAGACCCAGTACTTC